These 24 T cell receptor beta chains were sequenced from one sample in a study of identical twins (dated by TCRdb to between 2015 and 2016). The library was made by 5' RACE. Sequencing instrument: Illumina HiSeq 2000. TCRdb reprocessed the public reads (quality trimming at Q25 with fastp, clone calling with MiXCR) and kept in-frame beta chains. CDR3 protein duplicates are merged, each entry listing the most common genes and DNA. For this sample the table gives approximately 500,000 distinct CDR3 sequences, of which approximately 16% were detected only once. Around 0.48% of the sample lies in the top ten. These sequences were also reported in another study, on yellow fever vaccine responses in identical twins.

The specimen was CD4+ T cells sorted from blood. These receptors were obtained from a woman younger than 30 in good health.

This clonotype was seen a handful of times. The CDR3 region has the DNA TGCAGCGTTCGGAGGGAAGCCTACGAGCAGTACTTC. This translates into CSVRREAYEQYF. V and J are TRBV29-1 and TRBJ2-7, with a possible D match to TRBD2 (6 bases). V dropped 5 bases and J dropped 2 bases, with 10 bases sitting between them. There are 12 residues in the CDR3. Germline V lookup: CDR1 SQVTM, CDR2 ANQGSEA.

V is TRBV5-1 and J is TRBJ2-1; D perhaps matches TRBD2 (6 bases). V was shortened by 6 bases and J by 2 bases, with 21 bases between the two germline ends. The CDR3 has 17 residues. CDR1 and CDR2 from the germline V gene are SGHRS and YFSETQ. CDR3 region: CASIVGGGSPPYNEQFF. CDR3 nucleotides: TGCGCCAGCATCGTGGGTGGGGGGAGCCCACCCTACAATGAGCAGTTCTTC.

This clonotype occurred a few times. The chain is built from TRBV12-3 or TRBV12-4 and TRBJ2-2, with TRBD2 matching over 8 bases. This CDR3 spans 15 amino acids. V gave up 10 bases and J gave up 0 bases; unmatched junction bases: 7. The CDR3 DNA reads TGTGCCACCCGAGGGGGACTAGCGAACACCGGGGAGCTGTTTTTT. It specifies CATRGGLANTGELFF.

This clonotype has a handful of counts. The chain is built from TRBV6-1 and TRBJ1-2; D gene ambiguous. CDR3 length: 14 residues. Trimming shortened V by 11 bases and J by 5 bases, and 21 bases separated the two germline ends. In germline, CDR1 is MNHNS, CDR2 SASEGT. Here the CDR3 reads CASQTGGPGYGYTF. The CDR3 DNA reads as TGTGCCTCGCAGACGGGTGGACCGGGATATGGCTACACCTTC.

This clonotype turned up a few times. CDR3 residues: CASSAQEGTEAFF. The DNA of the CDR3 is TGCGCCAGCAGCGCACAGGAGGGTACTGAAGCTTTCTTT. The chain is built from TRBV5-1 and TRBJ1-1, with a possible D match to TRBD1 (5 bases). The CDR3 has 13 residues. Germline CDR1 and CDR2: SGHRS and YFSETQ. V was clipped by 4 bases and J by 5 bases, with 12 bases between them.

This clonotype occurred a few times. The V gene is TRBV6-2 or TRBV6-3, the J gene TRBJ2-1; D possibly corresponds to TRBD1 (6 bases). Germline CDR1 reads MNHEY; CDR2 reads SVGEGT. The ends were cut back, 0 bases at V and 7 bases at J, with 13 bases in the middle. The CDR3 has 15 residues. Written as DNA, the CDR3 is TGTGCCAGCAGTTACTCGGGTTTTAGGGGGAATGAGCAGTTCTTC. Translating it yields CASSYSGFRGNEQFF.

This clonotype came up many times. The V call is TRBV29-1, the J call TRBJ2-3; TRBD2 aligns across 11 bases. CDR1 is SQVTM, CDR2 ANQGSEA, per germline. There are 16 residues in the CDR3. After removal of 1 base from V and 2 bases from J, the junction contained 5 bases not matched to a gene. CDR3 in amino acids: CSVEARLAGITDTQYF. CDR3 in DNA: TGCAGCGTTGAAGCCCGACTAGCGGGGATCACAGATACGCAGTATTTT.

The chain recombines TRBV20-1 with TRBJ2-7; D call uncertain. This CDR3 has 14 residues. Germline assignment: CDR1 DFQATT and CDR2 SNEGSKA (reference sequence). V shed 0 bases and J shed 0 bases, with 9 bases lying between them. The CDR3 loop reads CSARDLTYSYEQYF. CDR3 DNA: TGCAGTGCTAGAGATTTGACCTACTCCTACGAGCAGTACTTC.

This clonotype appeared a few times. This chain connects TRBV20-1 to TRBJ2-2; a possible D gene is TRBD2 (6 bases). The germline V and J ends were trimmed by 2 bases and 5 bases, with 6 bases remaining between them. The CDR3 is 12 residues long. The germline CDR1 and CDR2 sequences are DFQATT and SNEGSKA (reference sequence). The DNA of the CDR3 is TGCAGTGCTAGAAGCGGGACCGGGGAGCTGTTTTTT. Its translation: CSARSGTGELFF.

This clonotype showed up many times. The chain combines TRBV12-3 or TRBV12-4 with TRBJ2-1; D remains unclear. V lost 3 bases to trimming and J lost 9 bases, with 9 bases between them. The CDR3 sequence is 12 residues long. The DNA for the CDR3 is TGTGCCAGCAGTTTTTTTCCTAGTGAGCAGTTCTTC. It encodes CASSFFPSEQFF.

This clonotype appeared a few times. The chain combines TRBV6-5 with TRBJ1-2; D may be TRBD1 (5 bases). With 2 bases removed from V and 2 bases from J, the gap between germline ends came to 9 bases. The CDR3 sequence is 14 residues long. CDR1 is MNHEY, CDR2 SVGAGI, per germline. CDR3: CASSYVGTNYGYTF. In DNA form, the CDR3 reads TGTGCCAGCAGTTACGTGGGGACCAACTATGGCTACACCTTC.

The gene calls are TRBV12-3 or TRBV12-4 and TRBJ2-5, with 13 bases fitting TRBD2. This CDR3 contains 14 residues. The trim removed 10 bases at V and 2 bases at J, leaving 4 bases unmatched. CDR3 coding DNA: TGTGCCACAGGGACTAGCGGGAATCAAGAGACCCAGTACTTC. Translating gives CATGTSGNQETQYF.

The chain employs TRBV5-1 and TRBJ2-5; 7 positions agree with TRBD1. V shed 5 bases, J shed 3 bases, and the junction held 7 bases outside the gene matches. Per the germline V gene, CDR1 is SGHRS and CDR2 is YFSETQ. The CDR3 is 14 residues long. As DNA, the CDR3 is TGCGCCAGCAGTTTTTCAGGGGGTGAAGAGACCCAGTACTTC. Its translation is CASSFSGGEETQYF. Together with reference TRBV5-1 and TRBJ2-5, the CDR3 gives the full variable domain: KAGVTQTPRYLIKTRGQQVTLSCSPISGHRSVSWYQQTPGQGLQFLFEYFSETQRNKGNFPGRFSGRQFSNSRSEMNVSTLELGDSALYLCASSFSGGEETQYFGPGTRLLVL.

This clonotype has a count of ten or more. The chain has TRBV12-3 or TRBV12-4 and TRBJ1-1, with 7 bases that match TRBD1. Trimming took 10 bases from V and 6 from J; bases not matched to a gene: 17. The CDR3 has 15 residues. The CDR3 reads CATLPRQGSSSEAFF. The CDR3 bases are TGTGCCACCCTCCCGAGACAGGGAAGTAGCTCTGAAGCTTTCTTT.

This clonotype appeared a single time. The chain employs TRBV7-2 and TRBJ2-7; 8 bases agree with TRBD2. The CDR3 covers 15 residues. CDR1 is SGHTA, CDR2 FQGNSA, per germline. V shed 3 bases, J shed 3 bases, and the junction held 7 bases outside the gene matches. Here the CDR3 DNA reads TGTGCCAGCAGCTTCGACCCTAGCGGGCGCTACGAGCAGTACTTC. Its protein product is CASSFDPSGRYEQYF.

This clonotype was counted at least ten times. The V and J genes are TRBV12-3 or TRBV12-4 and TRBJ1-5; D ambiguous. The CDR3 runs 14 residues. The V gene lost 1 base and the J gene lost 7 bases, with 11 bases spanning the gap. CDR3 sequence: CASSLVEVGQPQHF. The DNA for the CDR3 is TGTGCCAGCAGTTTAGTGGAGGTCGGCCAGCCCCAGCATTTT.

This chain uses TRBV9 with TRBJ2-3; TRBD2 matches 7 bases. With 0 bases clipped from V and 0 bases from J, the junction kept 10 bases outside the gene matches. CDR1 and CDR2 from the germline V gene are SGDLS and YYNGEE. CDR3 size: 18 residues. The chain's CDR3 is CASSVVGVGGGSTDTQYF. DNA for the CDR3: TGTGCCAGCAGCGTAGTGGGTGTTGGCGGGGGAAGCACAGATACGCAGTATTTT.

In its sample, this clonotype was seen a few times. The chain uses TRBV20-1 and TRBJ2-3; no definite D call. V was clipped by 6 bases and J by 2 bases, with 9 bases between them. CDR3 length equals 12 residues. In germline, CDR1 is DFQATT, CDR2 SNEGSKA (reference sequence). The CDR3 DNA follows: TGCAGTGCCCCGGACGTCACAGATACGCAGTATTTT. It translates to CSAPDVTDTQYF.

V usage is TRBV9 and J usage is TRBJ2-5, with TRBD2 matching 15 bases. V gave up 0 bases and J gave up 5 bases; unmatched junction bases: 5. Germline V gives CDR1 SGDLS, CDR2 YYNGEE. This CDR3 spans 17 amino acids. CDR3 in amino acids: CASSVGGLAGGSETQYF. CDR3 nucleotide sequence: TGTGCCAGCAGCGTAGGGGGACTAGCGGGAGGTAGTGAGACCCAGTACTTC.

The rearrangement links TRBV7-8 to TRBJ2-7, with D perhaps TRBD1 (7 bases). The V gene's germline CDR1 is SGHVS and CDR2 FQNEAQ. Trimming cost V 5 bases and J 2 bases, with 22 bases left between them. The CDR3 spans 17 residues. The CDR3 DNA is TGTGCCAGCAGCCCGAAGGGGGCCAGGGGGGAACCCTACGAGCAGTACTTC. This sequence encodes CASSPKGARGEPYEQYF.

The CDR3 reads CASERSYEQYV. The CDR3, as DNA: TGTGCCAGCGAGCGGAGCTACGAGCAGTACGTC. The J gene is TRBJ2-7, the V gene TRBV2; TRBD2 might be the D (5 bases). The CDR3 is 11 residues long. V lost 8 bases, J lost 3 bases, and 8 bases lay in between. Per the germline V gene, CDR1 is SNHLY and CDR2 is FYNNEI.

In its sample, this clonotype was seen a few times. The V and J genes are TRBV10-2 and TRBJ2-7; 8 bases match TRBD2. Germline CDR1 and CDR2: WSHSY and SAAADI. The junction had 8 bases not matched to a gene; V was cut back by 10 bases and J by 3 bases. The CDR3 sequence is 13 residues long. CDR3 bases: TGCGCCACCCAAGCGGGAGTAAGCTACGAGCAGTACTTC. It codes for CATQAGVSYEQYF.

This clonotype was seen only a few times. V is TRBV24-1 and J is TRBJ2-1, with 11 nucleotides matching TRBD2. Unmatched junction bases numbered 6, after V lost 4 bases and J lost 5 bases. The CDR3 totals 16 residues. Per the germline V gene, CDR1 is KGHDR and CDR2 is SFDVKD. The CDR3 reads CATSDRGTSGNNEQFF. The CDR3 DNA sequence: TGTGCCACCAGTGACCGAGGGACTAGCGGAAACAATGAGCAGTTCTTC.

The genes are TRBV4-1 and TRBJ2-1; D possibly uses TRBD1 or TRBD2 (5 bases each). Trimming took 4 bases from V and 4 from J, leaving 14 bases between them. This CDR3 is 15 amino acids long. Germline CDR1 MGHRA, CDR2 YSYEKL. The CDR3 DNA follows: TGCGCCAGCAGCCGCGATGAGGGGAAATACAATGAGCAGTTCTTC. Translation gives CASSRDEGKYNEQFF.